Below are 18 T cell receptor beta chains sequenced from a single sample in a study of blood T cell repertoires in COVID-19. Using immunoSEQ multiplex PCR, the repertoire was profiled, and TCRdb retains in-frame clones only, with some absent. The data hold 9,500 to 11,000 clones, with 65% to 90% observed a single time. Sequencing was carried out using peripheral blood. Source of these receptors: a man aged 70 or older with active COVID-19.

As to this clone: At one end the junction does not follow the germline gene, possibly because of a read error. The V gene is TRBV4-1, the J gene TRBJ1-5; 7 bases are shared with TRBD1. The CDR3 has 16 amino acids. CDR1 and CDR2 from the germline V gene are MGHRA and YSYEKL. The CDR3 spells CASSKDRDRANQPQHF. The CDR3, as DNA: TGCGCCAGCAGCAAAGACCGGGACAGAGCCAATCAGCCCCAGCATTTT.

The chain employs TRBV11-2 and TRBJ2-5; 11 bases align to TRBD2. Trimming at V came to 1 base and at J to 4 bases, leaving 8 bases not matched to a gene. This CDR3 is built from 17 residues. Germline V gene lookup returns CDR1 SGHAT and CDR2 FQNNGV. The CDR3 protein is CASSLGENTSGGETQYF. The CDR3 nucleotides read TGTGCCAGCAGCTTAGGCGAGAATACTAGCGGGGGAGAGACCCAGTACTTC.

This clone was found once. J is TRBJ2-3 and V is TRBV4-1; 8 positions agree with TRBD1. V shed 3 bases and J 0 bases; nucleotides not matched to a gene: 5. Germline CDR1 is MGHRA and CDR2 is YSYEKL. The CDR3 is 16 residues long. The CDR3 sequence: CASSQRGTGSTDTQYF. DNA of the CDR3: TGCGCCAGCAGCCAGAGGGGGACAGGTAGCACAGATACGCAGTATTTT.

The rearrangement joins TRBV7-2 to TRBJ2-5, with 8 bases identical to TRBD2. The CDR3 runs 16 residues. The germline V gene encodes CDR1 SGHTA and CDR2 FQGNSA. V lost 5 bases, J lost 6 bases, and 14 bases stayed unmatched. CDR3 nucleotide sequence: TGTGCCAGCAGCACTACGCCGGCGGGGGGCGGAAAGACCCAGTACTTC. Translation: CASSTTPAGGGKTQYF.

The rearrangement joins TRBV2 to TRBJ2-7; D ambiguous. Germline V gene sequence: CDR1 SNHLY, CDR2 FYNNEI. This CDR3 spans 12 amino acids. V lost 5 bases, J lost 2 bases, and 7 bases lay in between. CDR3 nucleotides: TGTGCCAGCAGTTTCGTCCCCTACGAGCAGTACTTC. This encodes CASSFVPYEQYF. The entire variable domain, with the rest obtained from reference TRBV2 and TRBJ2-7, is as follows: EPEVTQTPSHQVTQMGQEVILRCVPISNHLYFYWYRQILGQKVEFLVSFYNNEISEKSEIFDDQFSVERPDGSNFTLKIRSTKLEDSAMYFCASSFVPYEQYFGPGTRLTVT.

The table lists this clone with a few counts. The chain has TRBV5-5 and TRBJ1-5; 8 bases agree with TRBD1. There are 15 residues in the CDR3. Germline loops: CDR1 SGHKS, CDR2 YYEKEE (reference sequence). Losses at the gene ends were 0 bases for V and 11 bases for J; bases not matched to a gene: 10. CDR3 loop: CASSLAGQDLMTQHF. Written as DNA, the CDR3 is TGTGCCAGCAGCTTGGCGGGACAGGATTTAATGACCCAGCATTTT.

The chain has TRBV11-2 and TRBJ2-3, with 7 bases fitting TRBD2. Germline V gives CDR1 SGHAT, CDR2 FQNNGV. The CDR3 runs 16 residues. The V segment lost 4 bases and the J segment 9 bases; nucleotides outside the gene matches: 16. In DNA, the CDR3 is TGTGCCAGCAGCTGGGGGGGTAGCGGGCTCATCGGGACGCAGTATTTT. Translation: CASSWGGSGLIGTQYF.

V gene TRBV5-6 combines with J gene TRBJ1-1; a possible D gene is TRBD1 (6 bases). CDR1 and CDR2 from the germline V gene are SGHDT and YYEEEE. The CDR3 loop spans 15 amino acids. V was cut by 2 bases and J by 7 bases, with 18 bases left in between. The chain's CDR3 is CASSFLQGARGEAFF. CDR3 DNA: TGTGCCAGCAGCTTCCTACAGGGAGCAAGGGGTGAAGCTTTCTTT.

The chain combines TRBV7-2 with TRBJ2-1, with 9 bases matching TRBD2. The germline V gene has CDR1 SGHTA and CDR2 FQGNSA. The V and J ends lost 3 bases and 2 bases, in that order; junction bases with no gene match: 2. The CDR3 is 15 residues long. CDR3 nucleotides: TGTGCCAGCAGCTTGATAGCGGGGGCCTACAATGAGCAGTTCTTC. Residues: CASSLIAGAYNEQFF.

CDR3 bases: TGCGCCAGCAGCCAAGGACTAGCGGGGCCCTACGAGCAGTACTTC. Translation: CASSQGLAGPYEQYF. This chain links TRBV4-1 with TRBJ2-7, with TRBD2 matching 11 bases. The CDR3 runs to 15 residues. Looked up from germline, CDR1 is MGHRA and CDR2 is YSYEKL. J lost 2 bases, V lost 1 base, and 1 base had no gene match.

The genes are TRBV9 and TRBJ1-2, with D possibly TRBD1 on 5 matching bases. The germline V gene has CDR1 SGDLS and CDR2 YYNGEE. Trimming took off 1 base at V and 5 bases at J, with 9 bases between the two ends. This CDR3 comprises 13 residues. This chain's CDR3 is CASSVQGRYGYTF. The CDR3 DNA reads TGTGCCAGCAGCGTACAGGGAAGGTATGGCTACACCTTC.

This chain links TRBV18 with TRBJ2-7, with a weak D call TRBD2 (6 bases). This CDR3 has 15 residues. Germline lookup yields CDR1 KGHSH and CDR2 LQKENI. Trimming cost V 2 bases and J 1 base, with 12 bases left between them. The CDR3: CASSPLGGTSYEQYF. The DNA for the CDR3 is TGTGCCAGCTCACCATTGGGGGGAACATCCTACGAGCAGTACTTC.

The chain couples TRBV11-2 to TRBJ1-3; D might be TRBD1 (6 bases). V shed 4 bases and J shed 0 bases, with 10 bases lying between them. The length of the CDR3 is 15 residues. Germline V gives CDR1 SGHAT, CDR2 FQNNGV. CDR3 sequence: CASSSGTSSGNTIYF. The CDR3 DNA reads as TGTGCCAGCAGCTCCGGGACAAGCTCTGGAAACACCATATATTTT. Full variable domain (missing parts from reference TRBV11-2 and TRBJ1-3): EAGVAQSPRYKIIEKRQSVAFWCNPISGHATLYWYQQILGQGPKLLIQFQNNGVVDDSQLPKDRFSAERLKGVDSTLKIQPAKLEDSAVYLCASSSGTSSGNTIYFGEGSWLTVV.

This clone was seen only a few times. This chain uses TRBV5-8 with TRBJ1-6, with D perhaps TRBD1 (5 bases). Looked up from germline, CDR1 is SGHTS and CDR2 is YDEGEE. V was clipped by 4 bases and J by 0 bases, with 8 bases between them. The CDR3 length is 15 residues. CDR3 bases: TGTGCCAGCAGCGACAGAAGCTCCTATAATTCACCCCTCCACTTT. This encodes CASSDRSSYNSPLHF.

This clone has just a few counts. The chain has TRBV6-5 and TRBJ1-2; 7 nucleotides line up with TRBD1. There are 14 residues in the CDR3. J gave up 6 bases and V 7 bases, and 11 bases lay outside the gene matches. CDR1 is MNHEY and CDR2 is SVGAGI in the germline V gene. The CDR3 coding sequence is TGTGCCAGCATCGACAGGGAACGGGAGAATGGCTACACCTTC. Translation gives CASIDRERENGYTF.

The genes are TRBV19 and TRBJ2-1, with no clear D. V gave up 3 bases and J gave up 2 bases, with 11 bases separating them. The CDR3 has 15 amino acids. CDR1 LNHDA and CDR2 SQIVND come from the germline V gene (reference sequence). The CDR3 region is CASSMSQLTYNEQFF. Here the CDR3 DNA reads TGTGCCAGTAGTATGTCCCAACTGACCTACAATGAGCAGTTCTTC.

CDR3 loop: CASSPGGTGQGTDTQYF. CDR3 sequence (DNA): TGCGCCAGCAGCCCCGGGGGTACGGGACAGGGCACAGATACGCAGTATTTT. The V call is TRBV5-1, the J call TRBJ2-3; TRBD1 aligns across 8 bases. Germline CDR1 is SGHRS and CDR2 is YFSETQ. The CDR3 is made up of 17 amino acids. The junction had 11 bases not matched to a gene; V was cut back by 4 bases and J by 1 base.

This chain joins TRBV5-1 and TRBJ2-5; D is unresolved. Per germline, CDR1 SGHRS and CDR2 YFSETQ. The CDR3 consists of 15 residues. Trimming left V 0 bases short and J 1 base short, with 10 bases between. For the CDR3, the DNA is TGCGCCAGCAGCTTGGGGGCAGTACTCCAAGAGACCCAGTACTTC. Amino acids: CASSLGAVLQETQYF.